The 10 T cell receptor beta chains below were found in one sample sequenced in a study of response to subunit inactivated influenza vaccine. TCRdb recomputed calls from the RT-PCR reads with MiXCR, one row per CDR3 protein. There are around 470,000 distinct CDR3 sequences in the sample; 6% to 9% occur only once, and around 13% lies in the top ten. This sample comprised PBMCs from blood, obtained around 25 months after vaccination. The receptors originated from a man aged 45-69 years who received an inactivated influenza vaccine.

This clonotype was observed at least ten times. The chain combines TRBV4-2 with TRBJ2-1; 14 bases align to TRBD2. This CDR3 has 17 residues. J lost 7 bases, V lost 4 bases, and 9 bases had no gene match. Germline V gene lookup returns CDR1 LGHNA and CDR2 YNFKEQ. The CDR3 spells CASSRRLAGGLRNEQFF. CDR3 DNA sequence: TGTGCCAGCAGCCGGAGACTAGCGGGAGGGCTTAGAAATGAGCAGTTCTTC.

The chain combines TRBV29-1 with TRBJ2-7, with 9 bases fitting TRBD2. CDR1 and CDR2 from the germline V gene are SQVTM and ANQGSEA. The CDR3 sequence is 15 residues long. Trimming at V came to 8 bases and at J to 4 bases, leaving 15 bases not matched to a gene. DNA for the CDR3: TGCAGCCCGGACAGCGGTCTAGCGGGATCGTACGAGCAGTACTTC. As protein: CSPDSGLAGSYEQYF.

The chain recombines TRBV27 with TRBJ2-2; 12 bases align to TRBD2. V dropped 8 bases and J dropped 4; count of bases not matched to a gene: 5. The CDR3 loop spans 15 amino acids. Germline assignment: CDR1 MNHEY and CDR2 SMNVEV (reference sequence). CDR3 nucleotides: TGTGCCAGCTCTGGACTAGCGGGGTCCACCGGGGAGCTGTTTTTT. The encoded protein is CASSGLAGSTGELFF.

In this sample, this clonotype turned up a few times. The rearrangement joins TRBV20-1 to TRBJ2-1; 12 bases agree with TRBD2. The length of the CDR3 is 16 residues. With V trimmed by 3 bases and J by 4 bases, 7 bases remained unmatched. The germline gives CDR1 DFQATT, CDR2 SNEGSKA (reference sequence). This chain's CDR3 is CSASEASGGAYNEQFF. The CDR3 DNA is TGCAGTGCTAGTGAGGCTAGCGGGGGGGCGTACAATGAGCAGTTCTTC.

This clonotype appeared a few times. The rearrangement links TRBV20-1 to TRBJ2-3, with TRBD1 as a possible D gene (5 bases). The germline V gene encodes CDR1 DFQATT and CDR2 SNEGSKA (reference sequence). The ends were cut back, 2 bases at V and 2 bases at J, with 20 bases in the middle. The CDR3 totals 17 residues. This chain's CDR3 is CSARQERTWGFTDTQYF. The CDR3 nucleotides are TGCAGTGCTAGACAGGAGAGGACGTGGGGCTTCACAGATACGCAGTATTTT.

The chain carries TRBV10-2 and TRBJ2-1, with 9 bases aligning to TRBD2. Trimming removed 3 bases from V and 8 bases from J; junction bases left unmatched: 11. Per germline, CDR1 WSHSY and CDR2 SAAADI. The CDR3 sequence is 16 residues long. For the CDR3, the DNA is TGCGCCAGCAGTGACCCGGGACTAGCAGGTACCTATGAGCAGTTCTTC. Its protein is CASSDPGLAGTYEQFF.

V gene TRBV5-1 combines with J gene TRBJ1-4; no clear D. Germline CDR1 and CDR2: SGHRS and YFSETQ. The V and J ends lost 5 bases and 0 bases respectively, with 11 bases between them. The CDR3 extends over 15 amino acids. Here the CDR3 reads CASSIGSATNEKLFF. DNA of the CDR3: TGCGCCAGCAGTATTGGGAGTGCAACTAATGAAAAACTGTTTTTT.

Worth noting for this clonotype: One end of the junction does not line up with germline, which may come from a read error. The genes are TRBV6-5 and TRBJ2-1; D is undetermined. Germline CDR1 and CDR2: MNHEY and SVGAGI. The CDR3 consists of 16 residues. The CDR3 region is CASSYGLSSSYNERFF. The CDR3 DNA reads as TGTGCCAGCAGTTACGGGCTATCGAGCTCCTACAATGAGCGGTTCTTC.

The CDR3 DNA reads TGTGCCAGCAGCGAACAGGGGGCCGCTGGAAACACCATATATTTT. This translates into CASSEQGAAGNTIYF. This sequence joins TRBV2 and TRBJ1-3; 9 positions match TRBD1. V lost 6 bases to trimming and J lost 2 bases; unmatched junction nucleotides: 5. Germline CDR1 reads SNHLY; CDR2 reads FYNNEI. This CDR3 is 15 amino acids long.

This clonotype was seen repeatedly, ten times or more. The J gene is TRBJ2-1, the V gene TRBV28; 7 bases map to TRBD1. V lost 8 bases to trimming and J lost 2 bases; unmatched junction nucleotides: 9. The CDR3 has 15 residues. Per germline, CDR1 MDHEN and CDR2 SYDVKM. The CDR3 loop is CASRARQGAYNEQFF. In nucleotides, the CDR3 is TGTGCCAGCCGGGCTAGACAGGGAGCCTACAATGAGCAGTTCTTC.